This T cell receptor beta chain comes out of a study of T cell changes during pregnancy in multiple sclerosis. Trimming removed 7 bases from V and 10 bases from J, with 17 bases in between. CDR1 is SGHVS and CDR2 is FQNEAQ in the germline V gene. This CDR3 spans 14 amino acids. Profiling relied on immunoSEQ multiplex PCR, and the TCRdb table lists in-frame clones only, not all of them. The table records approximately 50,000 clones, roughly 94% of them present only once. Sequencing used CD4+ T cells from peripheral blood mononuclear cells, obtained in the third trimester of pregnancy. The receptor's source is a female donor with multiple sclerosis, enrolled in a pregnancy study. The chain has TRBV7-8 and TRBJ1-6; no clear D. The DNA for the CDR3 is TGTGCCAGCAACCAAGACCGACTTCGGTCACCCCTCCACTTT. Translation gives CASNQDRLRSPLHF.